Below, one TCR beta chain is given with its context. Its antigen is as yet unknown. The germline V and J ends were trimmed by 5 bases and 0 bases, with 11 bases remaining between them. The CDR3 consists of 15 residues. Germline CDR1 reads MNHEY; CDR2 reads SMNVEV (reference sequence). This specimen comes from a study of shared clonotypes between healthy human individuals. Turning to the study itself: Used for every donor were three CD4 naive, three CD4 memory, two CD8 naive and one CD8 memory plate. The study, taken as a whole, reports: Roughly 5% of naive CD4 clonotypes were shared across four donors. Against clonotypes common to all four donors, non-shared ones had lower generation probabilities.

Measured with immunoSEQ multiplex PCR; TCRdb has only the in-frame clones, and not every one. Of about 590,000 clones in the sample, just under 97% were seen once. CD45RO negativity and positive selection for CCR7 defined naive CD8 cells, a population that excluded terminally differentiated effector memory CD45RA+ cells. Source material: naive CD8+ T cells sorted from blood. This sequence originates from a woman in her 30s in good health. This chain uses TRBV27 with TRBJ2-1; no clear D gene. The CDR3 sequence is CASSVDGSSYNEQFF. DNA of the CDR3: TGTGCCAGCAGTGTGGACGGTAGCTCCTACAATGAGCAGTTCTTC.